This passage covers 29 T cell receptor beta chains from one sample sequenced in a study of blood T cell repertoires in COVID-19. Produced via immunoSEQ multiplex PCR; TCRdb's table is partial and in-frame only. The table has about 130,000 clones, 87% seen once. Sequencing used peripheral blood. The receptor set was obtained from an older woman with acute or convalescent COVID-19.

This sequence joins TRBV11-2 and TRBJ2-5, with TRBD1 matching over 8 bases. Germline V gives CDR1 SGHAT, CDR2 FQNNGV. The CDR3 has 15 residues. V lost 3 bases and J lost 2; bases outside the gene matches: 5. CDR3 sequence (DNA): TGTGCCAGCAGCTTGGACAGGGTTTTACAAGAGACCCAGTACTTC. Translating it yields CASSLDRVLQETQYF.

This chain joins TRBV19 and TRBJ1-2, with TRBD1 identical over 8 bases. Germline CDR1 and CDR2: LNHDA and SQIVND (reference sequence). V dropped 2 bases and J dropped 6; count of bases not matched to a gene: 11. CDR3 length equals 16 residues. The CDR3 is CASSIPTRGPRDGYTF. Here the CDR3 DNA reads TGTGCCAGTAGTATACCCACCAGGGGGCCGAGAGATGGCTACACCTTC.

DNA of the CDR3: TGTGCCAGCAGTTATGATTCAGGGCGGAGGAACACTGAAGCTTTCTTT. It specifies CASSYDSGRRNTEAFF. The chain has TRBV6-5 and TRBJ1-1, with a tentative D call TRBD1 (5 bases). The V and J ends lost 3 bases and 1 base respectively, with 15 bases between them. The germline CDR1 and CDR2 sequences are MNHEY and SVGAGI. This CDR3 spans 16 amino acids.

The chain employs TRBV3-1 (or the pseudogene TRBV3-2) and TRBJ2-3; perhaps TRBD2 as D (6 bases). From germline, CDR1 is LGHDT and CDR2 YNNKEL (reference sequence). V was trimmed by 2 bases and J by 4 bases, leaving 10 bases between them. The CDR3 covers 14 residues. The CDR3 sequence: CASSQLRGSDTQYF. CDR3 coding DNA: TGTGCCAGCAGCCAACTGCGGGGATCAGATACGCAGTATTTT.

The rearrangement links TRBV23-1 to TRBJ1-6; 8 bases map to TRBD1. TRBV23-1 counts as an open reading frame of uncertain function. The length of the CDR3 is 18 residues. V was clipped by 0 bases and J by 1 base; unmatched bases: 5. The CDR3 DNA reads TGCGCCAGCAGTCAATCGTGGGACAGGAATTCCTATAATTCACCCCTCCACTTT. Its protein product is CASSQSWDRNSYNSPLHF.

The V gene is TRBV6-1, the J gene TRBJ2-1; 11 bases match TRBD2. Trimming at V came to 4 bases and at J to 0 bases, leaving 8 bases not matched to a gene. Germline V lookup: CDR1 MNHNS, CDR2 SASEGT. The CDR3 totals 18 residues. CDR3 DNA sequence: TGTGCCAGCAGTGGGCGCCTAGCGGGAGGAAGCTCCTACAATGAGCAGTTCTTC. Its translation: CASSGRLAGGSSYNEQFF.

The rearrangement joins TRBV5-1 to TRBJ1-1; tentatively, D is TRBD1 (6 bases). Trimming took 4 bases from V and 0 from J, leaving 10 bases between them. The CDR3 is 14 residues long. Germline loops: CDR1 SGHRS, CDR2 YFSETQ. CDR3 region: CASSPDRLNTEAFF. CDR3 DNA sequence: TGCGCCAGCAGCCCTGACAGGCTGAACACTGAAGCTTTCTTT.

CDR3 loop: CASSPDTWNTGELFF. The CDR3 DNA is TGTGCCAGCTCACCGGACACATGGAACACCGGGGAGCTGTTTTTT. This chain links TRBV18 with TRBJ2-2; tentatively, D is TRBD1 (5 bases). The ends were cut back, 3 bases at V and 1 base at J, with 9 bases in the middle. This CDR3 is 15 amino acids long. CDR1 and CDR2 (germline): KGHSH, LQKENI.

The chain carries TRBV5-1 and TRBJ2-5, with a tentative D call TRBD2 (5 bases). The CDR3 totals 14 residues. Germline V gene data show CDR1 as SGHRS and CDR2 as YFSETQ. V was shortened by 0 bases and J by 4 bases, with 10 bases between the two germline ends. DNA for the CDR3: TGCGCCAGCAGCTTGGCGCGGGCGGGAGAGACCCAGTACTTC. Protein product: CASSLARAGETQYF. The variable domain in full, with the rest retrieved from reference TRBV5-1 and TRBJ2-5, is KAGVTQTPRYLIKTRGQQVTLSCSPISGHRSVSWYQQTPGQGLQFLFEYFSETQRNKGNFPGRFSGRQFSNSRSEMNVSTLELGDSALYLCASSLARAGETQYFGPGTRLLVL.

The CDR3 DNA is TGTGCCAGCAGCCAAATCATCCCCGGGGAGCTGTTTTTT. Its protein is CASSQIIPGELFF. The chain uses TRBV3-1 (or the pseudogene TRBV3-2) and TRBJ2-2; D call uncertain. V lost 2 bases, J lost 6 bases, and 7 bases lay in between. This CDR3 is built from 13 residues. The germline V gene encodes CDR1 LGHDT and CDR2 YNNKEL (reference sequence).

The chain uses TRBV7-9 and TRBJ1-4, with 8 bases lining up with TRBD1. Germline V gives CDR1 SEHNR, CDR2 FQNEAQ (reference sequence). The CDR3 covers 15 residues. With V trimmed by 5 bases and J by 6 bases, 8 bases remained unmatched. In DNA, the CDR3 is TGTGCCAGCAGCCACGGACAGGGAAAACATGAAAAACTGTTTTTT. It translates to CASSHGQGKHEKLFF.

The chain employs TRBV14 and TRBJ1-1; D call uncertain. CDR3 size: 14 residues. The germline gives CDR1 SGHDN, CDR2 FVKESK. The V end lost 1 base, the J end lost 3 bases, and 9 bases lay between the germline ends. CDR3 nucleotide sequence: TGTGCCAGCAGCCAAGTGTCAGGTTACACTGAAGCTTTCTTT. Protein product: CASSQVSGYTEAFF.

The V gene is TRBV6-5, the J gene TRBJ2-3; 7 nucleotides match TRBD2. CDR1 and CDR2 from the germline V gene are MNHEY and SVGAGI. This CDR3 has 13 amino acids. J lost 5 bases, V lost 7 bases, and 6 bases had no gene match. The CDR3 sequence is CASTGLDRDTQYF. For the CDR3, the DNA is TGTGCCAGCACTGGACTAGATCGAGATACGCAGTATTTT.

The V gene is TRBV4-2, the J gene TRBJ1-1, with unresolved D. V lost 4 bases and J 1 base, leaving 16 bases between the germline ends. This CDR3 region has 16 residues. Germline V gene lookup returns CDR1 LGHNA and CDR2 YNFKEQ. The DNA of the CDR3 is TGTGCCAGCAGCCCAGGCCCCCGGGGTTCGAACACTGAAGCTTTCTTT. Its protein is CASSPGPRGSNTEAFF.

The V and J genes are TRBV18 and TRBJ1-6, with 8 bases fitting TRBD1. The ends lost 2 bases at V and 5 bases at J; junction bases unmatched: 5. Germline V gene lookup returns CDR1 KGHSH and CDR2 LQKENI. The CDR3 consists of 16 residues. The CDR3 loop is CASSPFGQGNNSPLHF. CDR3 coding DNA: TGTGCCAGCTCACCATTTGGACAGGGCAATAATTCACCCCTCCACTTT.

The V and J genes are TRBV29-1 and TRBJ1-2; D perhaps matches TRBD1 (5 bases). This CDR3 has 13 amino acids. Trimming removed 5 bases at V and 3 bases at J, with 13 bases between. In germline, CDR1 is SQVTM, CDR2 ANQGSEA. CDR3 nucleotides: TGCAGCGTTCTTCCTCAGGGCTACTATGGCTACACCTTC. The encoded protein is CSVLPQGYYGYTF. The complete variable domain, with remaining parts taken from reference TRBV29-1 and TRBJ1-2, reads SAVISQKPSRDICQRGTSLTIQCQVDSQVTMMFWYRQQPGQSLTLIATANQGSEATYESGFVIDKFPISRPNLTFSTLTVSNMSPEDSSIYLCSVLPQGYYGYTFGSGTRLTVV.

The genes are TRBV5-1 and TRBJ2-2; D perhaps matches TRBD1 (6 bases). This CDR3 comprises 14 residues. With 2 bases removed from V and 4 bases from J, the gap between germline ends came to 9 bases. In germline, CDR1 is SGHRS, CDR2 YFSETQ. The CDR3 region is CASSFPGVTGELFF. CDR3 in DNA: TGCGCCAGCAGCTTTCCAGGGGTCACCGGGGAGCTGTTTTTT.

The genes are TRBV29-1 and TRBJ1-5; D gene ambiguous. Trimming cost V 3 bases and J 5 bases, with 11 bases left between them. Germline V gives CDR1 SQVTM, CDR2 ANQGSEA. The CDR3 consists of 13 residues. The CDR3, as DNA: TGCAGCGTTGACCCAGGTCCATATCAGCCCCAGCATTTT. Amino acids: CSVDPGPYQPQHF. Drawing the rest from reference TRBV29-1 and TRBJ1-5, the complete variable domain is SAVISQKPSRDICQRGTSLTIQCQVDSQVTMMFWYRQQPGQSLTLIATANQGSEATYESGFVIDKFPISRPNLTFSTLTVSNMSPEDSSIYLCSVDPGPYQPQHFGDGTRLSIL.

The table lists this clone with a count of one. CDR3 amino acids: CATSRDKLQPQHF. In DNA form, the CDR3 reads TGTGCCACCAGCAGAGATAAACTCCAGCCCCAGCATTTT. The genes are TRBV15 and TRBJ1-5; no reliable D call. This CDR3 is built from 13 residues. Germline-derived CDR1 and CDR2 are LNHNV and YYDKDF (reference sequence). The V gene lost 0 bases and the J gene lost 7 bases, with 7 bases spanning the gap.

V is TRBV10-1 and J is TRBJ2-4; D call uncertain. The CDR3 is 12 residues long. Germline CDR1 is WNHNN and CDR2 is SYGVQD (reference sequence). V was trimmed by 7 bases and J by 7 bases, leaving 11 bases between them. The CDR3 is CASNPRINIQYF. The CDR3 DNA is TGCGCCAGCAATCCCAGGATCAACATTCAGTACTTC.

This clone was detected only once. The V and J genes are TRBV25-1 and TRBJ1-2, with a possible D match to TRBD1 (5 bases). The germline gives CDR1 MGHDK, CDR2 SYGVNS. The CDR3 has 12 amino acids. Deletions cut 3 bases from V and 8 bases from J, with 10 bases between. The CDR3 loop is CASSEGGGGYTF. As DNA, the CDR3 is TGTGCCAGCAGTGAGGGCGGGGGAGGCTACACCTTC.

The CDR3 loop reads CASSYYGQAGYTF. CDR3 nucleotide sequence: TGTGCCAGCAGTTACTACGGACAGGCCGGCTACACCTTC. V gene TRBV6-6 combines with J gene TRBJ1-2; 7 bases are shared with TRBD1. The V segment lost 1 base and the J segment 8 bases; nucleotides outside the gene matches: 4. The CDR3 is 13 amino acids. The V gene's germline CDR1 is MNHNY and CDR2 SVGAGI (reference sequence).

For the CDR3, the DNA is TGTGCCAGCAGCGGTTATACTAGCGGATCCTACAATGAGCAGTTCTTC. Translation: CASSGYTSGSYNEQFF. The chain joins TRBV9 to TRBJ2-1; 8 positions agree with TRBD2. CDR3 length equals 16 residues. From germline, CDR1 is SGDLS and CDR2 YYNGEE. Trimming removed 3 bases from V and 1 base from J; junction bases left unmatched: 6.

The CDR3 loop reads CASSVPSGSTGELFF. The CDR3 DNA is TGTGCCAGCAGCGTACCTAGCGGGAGCACCGGGGAGCTGTTTTTT. This chain links TRBV5-4 with TRBJ2-2; 10 bases are shared with TRBD2. This CDR3 spans 15 amino acids. The V segment lost 4 bases and the J segment 4 bases; nucleotides outside the gene matches: 4. Looked up from germline, CDR1 is SGHNT and CDR2 is YYREEE (reference sequence). The whole variable domain, remainder taken from reference TRBV5-4 and TRBJ2-2, is ETGVTQSPTHLIKTRGQQVTLRCSSQSGHNTVSWYQQALGQGPQFIFQYYREEENGRGNFPPRFSGLQFPNYSSELNVNALELDDSALYLCASSVPSGSTGELFFGEGSRLTVL.

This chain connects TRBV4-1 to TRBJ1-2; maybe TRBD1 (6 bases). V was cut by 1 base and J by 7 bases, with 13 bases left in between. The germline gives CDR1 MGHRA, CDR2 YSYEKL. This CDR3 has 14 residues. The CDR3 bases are TGCGCCAGCAGCCAAGTCGGACAGCCAGGTGGCTACACCTTC. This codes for CASSQVGQPGGYTF.

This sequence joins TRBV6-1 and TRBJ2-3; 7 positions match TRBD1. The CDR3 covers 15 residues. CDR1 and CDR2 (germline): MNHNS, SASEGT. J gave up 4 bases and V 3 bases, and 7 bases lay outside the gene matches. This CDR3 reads CASSERDRTADTQYF. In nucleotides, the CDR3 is TGTGCCAGCAGTGAGAGGGACAGAACAGCAGATACGCAGTATTTT.

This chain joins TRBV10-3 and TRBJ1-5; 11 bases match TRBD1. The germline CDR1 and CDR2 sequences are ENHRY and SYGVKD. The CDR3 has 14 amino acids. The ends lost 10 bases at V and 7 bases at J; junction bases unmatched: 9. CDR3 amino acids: CATRTGGVGQPQHF. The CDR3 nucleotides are TGTGCCACCCGGACAGGGGGCGTAGGGCAGCCCCAGCATTTT.

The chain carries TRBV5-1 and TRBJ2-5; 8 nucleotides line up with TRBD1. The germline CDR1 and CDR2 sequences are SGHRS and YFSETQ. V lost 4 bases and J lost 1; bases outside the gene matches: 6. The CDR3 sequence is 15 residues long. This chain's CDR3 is CASSPGQVPQETQYF. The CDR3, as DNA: TGCGCCAGCAGCCCGGGACAGGTACCCCAAGAGACCCAGTACTTC.

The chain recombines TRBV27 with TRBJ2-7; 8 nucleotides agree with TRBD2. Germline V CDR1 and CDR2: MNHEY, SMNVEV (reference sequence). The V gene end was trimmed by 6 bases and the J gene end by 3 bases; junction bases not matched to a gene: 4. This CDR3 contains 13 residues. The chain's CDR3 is CASRPSGSYEQYV. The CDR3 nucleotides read TGTGCCAGCAGGCCGAGCGGGAGCTACGAGCAGTACGTC.